This T cell receptor (beta chain) was captured in a study of CD8+CD57+ T cells in acquired aplastic anemia. On the study more broadly: Around 3.5 ug was the average amount of DNA from sorted CD4+ and CD8+ cells.

On this clonotype: Its antigen remains unidentified. One end of the junction varies from germline; a read error may be responsible.

Overall study findings and caveats: Between the patient and control groups, CD8+ Simpson's diversity did not differ significantly.

Genomic DNA served as template for TCR beta VDJ and CDR3 profiling. TCRdb called the reads again in MiXCR, with one record for every CDR3 protein. The sample lists roughly 220,000 distinct CDR3 sequences, approximately 65% seen once, with roughly 53% in the top ten. Those patients picked for sequencing had displayed CD8+CD57+ cell expansion on flow cytometry. Prior therapy had not been administered to any patient at the time of blood sampling. Germline CDR1 and CDR2: DFQATT and SNEGSKA (reference sequence). The CDR3 runs 12 residues. Sequences were obtained from sorted CD4+, CD8+, or CD8+CD57+ T cells (not recorded which) from PBMCs. The TCR comes from a human donor with aplastic anemia. The chain carries TRBV20-1 and TRBJ2-2; TRBD2 agrees at 13 bases. The CDR3, as DNA: TGCAGTGCTAGCCTACTAGCGGGGGGGTTGCTTTTT. Protein sequence: CSASLLAGGLLF.